This T cell receptor (beta chain) was profiled in a study of T-cell memory formation after mild COVID-19 (dated by TCRdb to 2020 to 2022). Study-level background: TCR sequence clusters from the two donors were found to be largely donor specific. In a couple of donors, T-cell clones that expanded and contracted after mild COVID-19 were tracked by sequencing TCRalpha and TCRbeta repertoires over time. Two young, previously healthy adult volunteers made up the cohort, one male and one female.

From cysteine to phenylalanine, the CDR3 is 13 amino acids long. The entry retains the CDR3 DNA only, 39 bases that are in frame from base 1. V and J lose 3 bases and 8 bases, and a span of 13 bases separates them. The germline V gene gives CDR1 as MGHDK and CDR2 as SYGVNS. This clonotype was seen many times. Its antigen is not yet known. The record has no base qualities; no much larger clone is one base away. Instrument used: Illumina NovaSeq 6000. Using 5'RACE with constant-segment primers, TCRalpha and TCRbeta cDNA libraries were constructed, with sample barcodes and unique molecular identifiers added in the process. RNA was extracted from every sample with Trizol reagent. Amplification of the libraries took two PCR steps, and the second step added a second sample barcode plus Illumina TruSeq adapters. Libraries were sequenced on an Illumina NovaSeq with 2 x 150 bp paired-end reads. The authors' analysis ran thus. With migec v1.2.7, reads were demultiplexed and then collapsed into UMI-guided consensus sequences. Using mixcr v2.1.11, the UMI consensuses were aligned to TRA and TRB V and J templates and assembled into clonotypes. Clonotypes were classified as expanded or contracted when called significant by both edgeR and NoisET, with noise models trained on biological replicates. For edgeR calls, a false discovery rate-adjusted p below 0.01 and a log2 fold-change threshold of 1 were applied. As an exploratory analysis of dynamics, max-normalized trajectories of the 1000 most abundant clonotypes were examined with PCA combined with hierarchical clustering. The CD4 or CD8 phenotype of responding clones was assigned using the separately sequenced CD4+ and CD8+ repertoires. Clones were called with MiXCR by TCRdb after fastp trimmed the public reads at Q25, and only in-frame beta chains were retained. Entries that share a CDR3 protein sequence are merged under the most common genes and DNA. TCRdb, not the original authors, processed these V and J calls. The table for this sample lists 25,000 to 35,000 distinct CDR3 sequences; about 8% of them were counted only once. Together, the top ten hold roughly 14% of the sample.

Ficoll-Paque density gradient centrifugation was the method used to isolate PBMCs. The research as a whole found: Contracting CD4+ clones appeared mostly in the CM and EM memory subsets, whereas CD8+ clones were enriched in EMRA. Balanced CD4/CD8 phenotypes were observed for clones contracting from day 15 to 85, whereas a bias towards CD4+ was observed for a second wave of clones expanding from day 15 to 37. Whether the second-wave clones peaking on day 37 were SARS-CoV-2 specific was not confirmed. Only two mild cases were covered in the study, and larger cohorts including severe cases with pre-infection samples were considered necessary. Some responding clones were found in pre-infection memory, which suggests that pre-existing cross-reactive memory T cells took part in the SARS-CoV-2 response.

The sequencing input was PBMCs or a T cell subset sorted from them (not recorded which). This receptor was identified in an adult woman who had mild COVID-19 (a few samples of this study predate the infection). The sample titles of this study are shuffled in the database, so cell type and time point are left out; the donor was told from shared clones. The sequence joins TRBV25-1 to TRBJ1-1; TRBD1 is perhaps the D gene, given 5 matching bases. The CDR3 protein is CASSDGRRGEAFF. The nucleotides read TGTGCCAGCAGTGATGGACGGAGGGGAGAAGCTTTCTTT.